The T cell receptor beta chain described here comes from a study of blood T cell repertoires in COVID-19. Looking at the study overall: Samples came from the United States, Italy and Spain, spanning acute and convalescent COVID-19. PBMCs, B-cell-depleted T cells, or T cells were the source of the cDNA or gDNA that made up the material.

The CDR3 spans 13 residues. Germline CDR1 SNHLY, CDR2 FYNNEI. Trimming took off 7 bases at V and 1 base at J, with 8 bases between the two ends. Authors' data handling: Estimation of nucleated cell counts relied on the amplification of reference gene primers. Sequencing used immunoSEQ multiplex PCR; TCRdb keeps in-frame clones, though not all of them. V and J calls and clone size are copied from that table; D and trimming were computed from the DNA. The profile covers about 420,000 clones, with roughly 90% appearing a single time and 0.7% to 0.85% taken by the ten largest. Enrolled during active infection, Seattle patients were then followed longitudinally.

The chain joins TRBV2 to TRBJ2-1; D is unclear. The specimen sequenced was peripheral blood. The source of this sequence is a man aged 18 to 29 with COVID-19, enrolled during active disease. The CDR3 loop reads CASTSGSYNEQFF. DNA of the CDR3: TGTGCCAGCACCTCCGGGTCCTACAATGAGCAGTTCTTC.